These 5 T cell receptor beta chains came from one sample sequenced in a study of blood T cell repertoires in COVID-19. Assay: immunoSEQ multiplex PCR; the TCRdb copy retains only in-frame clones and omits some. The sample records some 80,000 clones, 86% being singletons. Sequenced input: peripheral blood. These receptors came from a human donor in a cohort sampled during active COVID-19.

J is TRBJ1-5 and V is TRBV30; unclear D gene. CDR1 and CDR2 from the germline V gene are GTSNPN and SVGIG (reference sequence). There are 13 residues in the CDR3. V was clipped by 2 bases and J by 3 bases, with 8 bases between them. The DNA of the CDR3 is TGTGCCTGGAGTATAGTGCCCAATCAGCCCCAGCATTTT. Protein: CAWSIVPNQPQHF.

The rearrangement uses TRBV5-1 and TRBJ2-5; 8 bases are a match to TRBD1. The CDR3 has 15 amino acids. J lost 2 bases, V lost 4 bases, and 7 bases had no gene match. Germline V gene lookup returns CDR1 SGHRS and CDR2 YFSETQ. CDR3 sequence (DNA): TGCGCCAGCAGCGGACAGGGTATGGGTCAAGAGACCCAGTACTTC. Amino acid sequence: CASSGQGMGQETQYF. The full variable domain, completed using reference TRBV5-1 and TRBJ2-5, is KAGVTQTPRYLIKTRGQQVTLSCSPISGHRSVSWYQQTPGQGLQFLFEYFSETQRNKGNFPGRFSGRQFSNSRSEMNVSTLELGDSALYLCASSGQGMGQETQYFGPGTRLLVL.

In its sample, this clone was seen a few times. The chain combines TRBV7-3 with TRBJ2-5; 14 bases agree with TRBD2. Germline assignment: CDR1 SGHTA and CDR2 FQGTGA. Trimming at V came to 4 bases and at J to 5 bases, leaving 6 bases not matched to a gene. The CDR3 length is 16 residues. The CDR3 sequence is CASSSGLAGDIETQYF. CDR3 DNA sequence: TGTGCCAGCAGCTCGGGACTAGCGGGAGATATTGAGACCCAGTACTTC.

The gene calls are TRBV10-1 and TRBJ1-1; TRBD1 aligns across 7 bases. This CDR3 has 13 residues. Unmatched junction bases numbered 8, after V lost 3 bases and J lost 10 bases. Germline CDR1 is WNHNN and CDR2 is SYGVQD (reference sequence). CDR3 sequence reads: CASSEGGTWRAFF. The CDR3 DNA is TGCGCCAGCAGTGAAGGGGGCACGTGGCGAGCTTTCTTT.

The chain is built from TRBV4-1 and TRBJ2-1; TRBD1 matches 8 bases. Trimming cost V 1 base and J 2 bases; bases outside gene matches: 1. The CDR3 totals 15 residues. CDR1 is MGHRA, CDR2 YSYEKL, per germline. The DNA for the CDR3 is TGCGCCAGCAGCCAAGGACAGGGGACCTACAATGAGCAGTTCTTC. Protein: CASSQGQGTYNEQFF.